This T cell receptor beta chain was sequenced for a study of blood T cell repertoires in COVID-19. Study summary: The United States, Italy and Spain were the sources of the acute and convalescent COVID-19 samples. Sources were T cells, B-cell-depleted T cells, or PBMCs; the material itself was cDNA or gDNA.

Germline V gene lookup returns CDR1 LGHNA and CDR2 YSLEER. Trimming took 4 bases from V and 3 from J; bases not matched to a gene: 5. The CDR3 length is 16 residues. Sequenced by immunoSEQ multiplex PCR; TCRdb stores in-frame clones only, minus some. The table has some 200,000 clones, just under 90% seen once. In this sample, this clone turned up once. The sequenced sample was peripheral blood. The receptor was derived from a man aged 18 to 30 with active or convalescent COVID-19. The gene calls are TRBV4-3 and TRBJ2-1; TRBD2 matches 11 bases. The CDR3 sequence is CASSRDLAGGYNEQFF. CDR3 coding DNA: TGCGCCAGCAGCCGCGATCTAGCGGGAGGCTACAATGAGCAGTTCTTC.